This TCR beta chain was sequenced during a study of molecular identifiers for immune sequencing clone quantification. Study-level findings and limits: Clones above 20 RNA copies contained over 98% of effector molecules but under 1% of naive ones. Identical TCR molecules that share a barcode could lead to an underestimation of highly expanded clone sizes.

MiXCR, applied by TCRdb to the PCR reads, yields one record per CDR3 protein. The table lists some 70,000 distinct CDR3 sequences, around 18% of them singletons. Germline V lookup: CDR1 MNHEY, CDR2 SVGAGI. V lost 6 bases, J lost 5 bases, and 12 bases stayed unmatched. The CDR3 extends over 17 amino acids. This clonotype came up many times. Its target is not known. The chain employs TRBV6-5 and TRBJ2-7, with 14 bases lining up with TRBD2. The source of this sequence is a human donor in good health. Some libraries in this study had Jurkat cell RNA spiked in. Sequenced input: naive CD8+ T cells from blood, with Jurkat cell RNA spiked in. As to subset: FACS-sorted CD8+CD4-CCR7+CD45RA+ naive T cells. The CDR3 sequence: CASRRVRLAGGHDEQYF. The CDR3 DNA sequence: TGTGCCAGCAGACGGGTTAGACTAGCGGGAGGGCACGACGAGCAGTACTTC.